Listed here are 30 T cell receptor beta chains from one sample, sequenced in a study of T cells in Graves' hyperthyroidism and ophthalmopathy. Amplification targeted TCR beta CDR3 regions from RNA transcripts. During a first-round RT-PCR of the TCR CDR3, the HTBI primer set was used. TCRdb reprocessed the multiplex PCR reads via MiXCR and lists one record per CDR3 protein. The table lists about 350,000 distinct CDR3 sequences, 19% of them singletons. Sequenced: blood. These receptors all come from a woman aged 18-29 years with Graves' hyperthyroidism.

The gene calls are TRBV19 and TRBJ1-1, with a weak D call TRBD1 (5 bases). This CDR3 has 13 residues. V shed 7 bases and J shed 8 bases, with 17 bases lying between them. Germline loops: CDR1 LNHDA, CDR2 SQIVND (reference sequence). CDR3 sequence reads: CASNFGTVAEAFF. For the CDR3, the DNA is TGTGCCAGTAACTTCGGGACTGTAGCCGAAGCTTTCTTT.

This clonotype occurred many times. The chain has TRBV6-1 and TRBJ1-2, with unresolved D. This CDR3 spans 11 amino acids. V lost 2 bases to trimming and J lost 4 bases, with 2 bases between them. CDR1 is MNHNS, CDR2 SASEGT, per germline. In DNA, the CDR3 is TGTGCCAGCAGTGAACCCTATGGCTACACCTTC. It is translated as CASSEPYGYTF.

This clonotype was seen many times. The CDR3: CSVGGFYGYTF. Here the CDR3 DNA reads TGCAGCGTTGGAGGGTTCTATGGCTACACCTTC. The chain links TRBV29-1 to TRBJ1-2; D unclear. The CDR3 spans 11 residues. Trimming removed 4 bases at V and 4 bases at J, with 7 bases between. CDR1 is SQVTM and CDR2 is ANQGSEA in the germline V gene.

The chain couples TRBV9 to TRBJ2-7; the match to TRBD2 covers 10 bases. Germline assignment: CDR1 SGDLS and CDR2 YYNGEE. Trimming at V came to 4 bases and at J to 3 bases, leaving 10 bases not matched to a gene. This CDR3 region has 16 residues. For the CDR3, the DNA is TGTGCCAGCAGCCCCCGACTAGCGGGTGCGCACTACGAGCAGTACTTC. It specifies CASSPRLAGAHYEQYF. Full variable domain (remainder filled in from reference TRBV9 and TRBJ2-7): DSGVTQTPKHLITATGQRVTLRCSPRSGDLSVYWYQQSLDQGLQFLIQYYNGEERAKGNILERFSAQQFPDLHSELNLSSLELGDSALYFCASSPRLAGAHYEQYFGPGTRLTVT.

This clonotype occurred many times. This chain connects TRBV20-1 to TRBJ1-2; a possible D gene is TRBD1 (5 bases). Trimming took off 0 bases at V and 8 bases at J, with 16 bases between the two ends. This CDR3 contains 14 residues. The V gene's germline CDR1 is DFQATT and CDR2 SNEGSKA (reference sequence). The CDR3 protein is CSARDGRVVEGYTF. In nucleotides, the CDR3 is TGCAGTGCTAGAGATGGCAGGGTAGTGGAAGGCTACACCTTC.

The chain recombines TRBV27 with TRBJ2-3; D call uncertain. Germline-derived CDR1 and CDR2 are MNHEY and SMNVEV (reference sequence). V dropped 4 bases and J dropped 1 base, with 3 bases sitting between them. CDR3 length: 12 amino acids. CDR3 region: CASSSRTDTQYF. The CDR3 DNA is TGTGCCAGCAGTTCCCGCACAGATACGCAGTATTTT.

Many counts were recorded for this clonotype. J is TRBJ1-2 and V is TRBV12-3 or TRBV12-4; weak D call: TRBD1 (6 bases). The CDR3 is made up of 14 amino acids. With 5 bases removed from V and 2 bases from J, the gap between germline ends came to 12 bases. CDR3 region: CASSRDNRNYGYTF. For the CDR3, the DNA is TGTGCCAGCAGTCGGGACAACAGAAACTATGGCTACACCTTC.

The V gene is TRBV11-2, the J gene TRBJ1-5; 7 positions agree with TRBD1. Germline assignment: CDR1 SGHAT and CDR2 FQNNGV. This CDR3 contains 16 residues. V shed 3 bases and J 4 bases; nucleotides not matched to a gene: 9. Written as DNA, the CDR3 is TGTGCCAGCAGCTTGAATACAGGGGTCCTTAATCAGCCCCAGCATTTT. The encoded protein is CASSLNTGVLNQPQHF. Full variable domain (outside the CDR3, taken from reference TRBV11-2 and TRBJ1-5): EAGVAQSPRYKIIEKRQSVAFWCNPISGHATLYWYQQILGQGPKLLIQFQNNGVVDDSQLPKDRFSAERLKGVDSTLKIQPAKLEDSAVYLCASSLNTGVLNQPQHFGDGTRLSIL.

In its sample, this clonotype was seen many times. The V call is TRBV14, the J call TRBJ1-5; perhaps TRBD1 as D (6 bases). V was cut by 1 base and J by 4 bases, with 23 bases left in between. Germline CDR1 SGHDN, CDR2 FVKESK. The CDR3 is 19 residues long. CDR3 sequence reads: CASSQGMNGWRGHNQPQHF. The CDR3 region has the DNA TGTGCCAGCAGCCAAGGGATGAACGGGTGGAGGGGACATAATCAGCCCCAGCATTTT.

The sample holds many counts of this clonotype. The chain couples TRBV10-3 to TRBJ1-5; TRBD1 agrees at 7 bases. The CDR3 is 16 amino acids. Germline loops: CDR1 ENHRY, CDR2 SYGVKD. The J segment lost 4 bases and the V segment lost 0 bases, leaving 6 bases of the junction unmatched. The chain's CDR3 is CAISESRDRWNQPQHF. Here the CDR3 DNA reads TGTGCCATCAGTGAGTCGAGGGACAGATGGAATCAGCCCCAGCATTTT.

In its sample, this clonotype was seen many times. V and J are TRBV25-1 and TRBJ1-1; the D is unclear. The CDR3 runs 14 residues. V was pared by 1 base and J by 1 base, with 7 bases between. Germline V CDR1 and CDR2: MGHDK, SYGVNS. The CDR3 here is CASSEWAQNTEAFF. CDR3 bases: TGTGCCAGCAGTGAATGGGCACAGAACACTGAAGCTTTCTTT.

This clonotype was counted at least ten times. The rearrangement joins TRBV20-1 to TRBJ1-2; 8 nucleotides align to TRBD1. V gave up 6 bases and J gave up 4 bases; unmatched junction bases: 4. Germline V CDR1 and CDR2: DFQATT, SNEGSKA (reference sequence). This CDR3 has 12 residues. In nucleotides, the CDR3 is TGCAGTGCGCCCACAGGGGGCTATGGCTACACCTTC. Residues: CSAPTGGYGYTF.

This clonotype has a count of ten or more. The V call is TRBV5-1, the J call TRBJ2-7; D not resolved. In germline, CDR1 is SGHRS, CDR2 YFSETQ. The ends were cut back, 3 bases at V and 2 bases at J, with 12 bases in the middle. The CDR3 contains 14 residues. The CDR3 nucleotides read TGCGCCAGCAGCTCACCCCCGATTACCTACGAGCAGTACTTC. This encodes CASSSPPITYEQYF.

Many counts were recorded for this clonotype. The conserved phenylalanine or tryptophan normally closing the CDR3 is absent here, so this likely arose from a read error. The V call is TRBV11-1, the J call TRBJ1-3; maybe TRBD1 (6 bases). This CDR3 contains 18 residues. CDR1 and CDR2 from the germline V gene are SGHAT and FQDESV (reference sequence). V was shortened by 2 bases and J by 0 bases, with 17 bases between the two germline ends. The CDR3: CASSLLAGTSNSGNTIYL. CDR3 coding DNA: TGTGCCAGCAGCTTACTCGCCGGGACATCGAACTCTGGAAACACCATATATCTT.

This clonotype was recorded many times. This chain links TRBV12-3 or TRBV12-4 with TRBJ1-1; D is ambiguous. The V end lost 10 bases, the J end lost 3 bases, and 9 bases lay between the germline ends. The CDR3 runs to 11 residues. The CDR3 bases are TGTGCCACCGCCTGGGACACTGAAGCTTTCTTT. Translated, it gives CATAWDTEAFF.

This clonotype occurred a few times. This chain joins TRBV5-1 and TRBJ2-6; 8 bases match TRBD2. The germline V gene encodes CDR1 SGHRS and CDR2 YFSETQ. There are 19 residues in the CDR3. V dropped 4 bases and J dropped 0; count of bases not matched to a gene: 12. CDR3 in amino acids: CASSIGAGALLSGANVLTF. The CDR3 nucleotides read TGCGCCAGCAGCATAGGAGCGGGGGCTCTCCTCTCTGGGGCCAACGTCCTGACTTTC.

This clonotype was picked up a small number of times. The chain combines TRBV6-5 with TRBJ1-1; TRBD1 agrees at 9 bases. V shed 2 bases and J 4 bases; nucleotides not matched to a gene: 8. CDR3 length: 16 amino acids. The germline gives CDR1 MNHEY, CDR2 SVGAGI. For the CDR3, the DNA is TGTGCCAGCAGTTACAGTGGACAGGGGCTATTCACTGAAGCTTTCTTT. This sequence encodes CASSYSGQGLFTEAFF.

This clonotype was observed many times. J is TRBJ2-7 and V is TRBV27; the match to TRBD2 covers 10 bases. CDR1 MNHEY and CDR2 SMNVEV come from the germline V gene (reference sequence). CDR3 length: 15 residues. V dropped 3 bases and J dropped 3; count of bases not matched to a gene: 5. The CDR3 here is CASSLALAGIYEQYF. CDR3 coding DNA: TGTGCCAGCAGTTTGGCACTAGCGGGGATCTACGAGCAGTACTTC.

This clonotype was observed many times. The chain carries TRBV12-3 or TRBV12-4 and TRBJ1-2; D perhaps matches TRBD1 (6 bases). Trimming left V 6 bases short and J 0 bases short, with 8 bases between. The CDR3 sequence is 13 residues long. The CDR3 coding sequence is TGTGCCAGCAGCAGGACAGCTAACTATGGCTACACCTTC. It is translated as CASSRTANYGYTF.

Only a few counts were recorded for this clonotype. The chain uses TRBV12-5 and TRBJ2-2, with 9 bases that match TRBD1. V was clipped by 0 bases and J by 5 bases; unmatched bases: 10. This CDR3 contains 18 residues. Per germline, CDR1 LGHNT and CDR2 FRNRAP. The CDR3 DNA is TGTGCTAGTGGTTTGGTACGCCTCCGGGGGACAGGGACCGGGGAGCTGTTTTTT. Its protein is CASGLVRLRGTGTGELFF.

Ten or more counts support this clonotype. This chain joins TRBV2 and TRBJ2-7; the D gene is possibly TRBD1 (6 bases). Trimming cost V 5 bases and J 0 bases, with 14 bases left between them. This CDR3 has 15 residues. The germline V gene has CDR1 SNHLY and CDR2 FYNNEI. CDR3 sequence reads: CASSKGHTSSYEQYF. CDR3 nucleotide sequence: TGTGCCAGCAGTAAGGGACACACATCCTCCTACGAGCAGTACTTC.

This clonotype was seen at least ten times. The gene calls are TRBV6-1 and TRBJ2-7, with 7 bases that match TRBD1. Trimming at V came to 2 bases and at J to 0 bases, leaving 4 bases not matched to a gene. The CDR3 loop spans 15 amino acids. Germline V lookup: CDR1 MNHNS, CDR2 SASEGT. The CDR3 here is CASSERTGFSYEQYF. Here the CDR3 DNA reads TGTGCCAGCAGTGAACGGACAGGTTTCTCCTACGAGCAGTACTTC.

This clonotype was observed at least ten times. The chain employs TRBV3-1 and TRBJ2-7; 8 nucleotides line up with TRBD1. Germline CDR1 LGHDT, CDR2 YNNKEL (reference sequence). The CDR3 has 13 residues. V gave up 1 base and J gave up 5 bases; unmatched junction bases: 1. The CDR3 here is CASSQATGDEQYF. DNA of the CDR3: TGTGCCAGCAGCCAAGCGACAGGGGACGAGCAGTACTTC.

This clonotype was counted ten times or more. This chain connects TRBV2 to TRBJ1-2; D is possibly TRBD1 (5 bases). CDR3 size: 11 residues. Germline V lookup: CDR1 SNHLY, CDR2 FYNNEI. Trimming removed 7 bases from V and 8 bases from J, with 11 bases in between. CDR3 in amino acids: CASTGWQGYTF. DNA of the CDR3: TGTGCCAGCACAGGGTGGCAGGGCTACACCTTC. The full variable domain, rest sourced from reference TRBV2 and TRBJ1-2, is EPEVTQTPSHQVTQMGQEVILRCVPISNHLYFYWYRQILGQKVEFLVSFYNNEISEKSEIFDDQFSVERPDGSNFTLKIRSTKLEDSAMYFCASTGWQGYTFGSGTRLTVV.

The sample holds many counts of this clonotype. The V and J genes are TRBV28 and TRBJ1-6, with D perhaps matching TRBD1 (5 bases). There are 14 residues in the CDR3. Trimming shortened V by 6 bases and J by 5 bases, and 11 bases separated the two germline ends. Germline V gene sequence: CDR1 MDHEN, CDR2 SYDVKM. The CDR3 coding sequence is TGTGCCAGCAGACTGGGACGGGATAATTCACCCCTCCACTTT. Protein product: CASRLGRDNSPLHF.

Points on this clonotype: Likely a read error: the CDR3 ends without its conserved phenylalanine or tryptophan. The limits of the CDR3 on the DNA are not certain, so only TCRdb's listed CDR3 is given. The CDR3 region is CASSPNTGGWSEACV. The V and J genes are TRBV12-3 or TRBV12-4 and TRBJ1-1; TRBD1, as called in the table, went unchecked against the DNA. The CDR3 is 15 residues long, ends included.

This chain joins TRBV2 and TRBJ1-6; D is unresolved. Trimming took off 2 bases at V and 14 bases at J, with 13 bases between the two ends. The CDR3 contains 13 residues. The germline V gene encodes CDR1 SNHLY and CDR2 FYNNEI. The CDR3 sequence: CASSETEGRSLHF. CDR3 nucleotide sequence: TGTGCCAGCAGTGAAACTGAAGGGCGATCCCTCCACTTT.

The rearrangement links TRBV3-1 to TRBJ2-2; perhaps D is TRBD1 or TRBD2 (5 bases each). The germline V and J ends were trimmed by 6 bases and 0 bases, with 14 bases remaining between them. The germline CDR1 and CDR2 sequences are LGHDT and YNNKEL (reference sequence). CDR3 size: 16 residues. This chain's CDR3 is CASSRTLTANTGELFF. The CDR3 nucleotides are TGTGCCAGCAGTCGGACTTTGACAGCGAACACCGGGGAGCTGTTTTTT.

This clonotype was detected a few times. The genes are TRBV4-2 and TRBJ1-5; D unresolved. Germline lookup yields CDR1 LGHNA and CDR2 YNFKEQ. This CDR3 is 17 amino acids long. The V and J ends lost 0 bases and 0 bases respectively, with 12 bases between them. The CDR3 bases are TGTGCCAGCAGCCAAGATCCGGCAGGTCATAGCAATCAGCCCCAGCATTTT. This sequence encodes CASSQDPAGHSNQPQHF.

This clonotype has a count of ten or more. The chain's CDR3 is CASSADRGDQPQHF. In DNA, the CDR3 is TGTGCCAGCAGCGCGGACAGGGGGGATCAGCCCCAGCATTTT. The rearrangement joins TRBV11-2 to TRBJ1-5; 10 bases map to TRBD1. CDR1 and CDR2 (germline): SGHAT, FQNNGV. The CDR3 covers 14 residues. V lost 5 bases to trimming and J lost 5 bases; unmatched junction nucleotides: 3.